The 11 T cell receptor beta chains below come from one sample, sequenced in a study of shared clonotypes between healthy human individuals. CD45RO-negative, CCR7-selected cells formed the naive CD8 fraction, which excluded terminally differentiated effector memory CD45RA+ cells. The table came from immunoSEQ multiplex PCR; TCRdb's copy has only in-frame clones and leaves some out. This table holds about 2 million clones, just under 95% found once. Input material: naive CD8+ T cells sorted from blood. The receptor set was obtained from a man aged 18-30 years in good health.

V usage is TRBV5-1 and J usage is TRBJ2-1, with D possibly matching TRBD2 (6 bases). Germline V gene data show CDR1 as SGHRS and CDR2 as YFSETQ. The V end lost 0 bases, the J end lost 2 bases, and 9 bases lay between the germline ends. CDR3 length equals 15 residues. CDR3 protein: CASSLALATYNEQFF. CDR3 nucleotides: TGCGCCAGCAGCTTGGCCCTAGCGACCTACAATGAGCAGTTCTTC. The variable domain in full, completed from reference TRBV5-1 and TRBJ2-1, reads KAGVTQTPRYLIKTRGQQVTLSCSPISGHRSVSWYQQTPGQGLQFLFEYFSETQRNKGNFPGRFSGRQFSNSRSEMNVSTLELGDSALYLCASSLALATYNEQFFGPGTRLTVL.

This clone appeared a single time. V is TRBV5-8 and J is TRBJ2-6, with no clear D. The CDR3 consists of 17 residues. V was pared by 0 bases and J by 4 bases, with 14 bases between. Per the germline V gene, CDR1 is SGHTS and CDR2 is YDEGEE. Here the CDR3 DNA reads TGTGCCAGCAGCTTGGGCCCTACGCTTTCGGGGGCCAACGTCCTGACTTTC. Residues: CASSLGPTLSGANVLTF. Using reference TRBV5-8 and TRBJ2-6 for the parts outside the CDR3, the full variable domain is EAGVTQSPTHLIKTRGQQATLRCSPISGHTSVYWYQQALGLGLQFLLWYDEGEERNRGNFPPRFSGRQFPNYSSELNVNALELEDSALYLCASSLGPTLSGANVLTFGAGSRLTVL.

This sequence joins TRBV4-1 and TRBJ2-7; D is possibly TRBD2 (7 bases). Per germline, CDR1 MGHRA and CDR2 YSYEKL. The CDR3 has 14 amino acids. V was pared by 0 bases and J by 5 bases, with 11 bases between. The DNA for the CDR3 is TGCGCCAGCAGCCAAGAGGGGGGGCCCGACGAGCAGTACTTC. Its translation is CASSQEGGPDEQYF.

The rearrangement links TRBV2 to TRBJ1-2, with D perhaps matching TRBD1 (6 bases). Germline V CDR1 and CDR2: SNHLY, FYNNEI. V was cut by 6 bases and J by 4 bases, with 18 bases left in between. The CDR3 has 15 residues. In DNA form, the CDR3 reads TGTGCCAGCAGGGATTCTTGGGGGGCGGTCTATGGCTACACCTTC. This codes for CASRDSWGAVYGYTF.

The rearrangement uses TRBV9 and TRBJ2-1; 11 positions match TRBD2. Germline V CDR1 and CDR2: SGDLS, YYNGEE. Losses at the gene ends were 0 bases for V and 6 bases for J; bases not matched to a gene: 5. The CDR3 consists of 16 residues. The chain's CDR3 is CASSVGTSGPINEQFF. CDR3 nucleotides: TGTGCCAGCAGCGTAGGGACTAGCGGGCCCATCAATGAGCAGTTCTTC. Using reference TRBV9 and TRBJ2-1 for the parts outside the CDR3, the full variable domain is DSGVTQTPKHLITATGQRVTLRCSPRSGDLSVYWYQQSLDQGLQFLIQYYNGEERAKGNILERFSAQQFPDLHSELNLSSLELGDSALYFCASSVGTSGPINEQFFGPGTRLTVL.

The V and J genes are TRBV30 and TRBJ1-1, with D unresolved. The CDR3 loop spans 13 amino acids. V lost 2 bases, J lost 1 base, and 8 bases lay in between. Germline CDR1 reads GTSNPN; CDR2 reads SVGIG (reference sequence). Here the CDR3 reads CAWSISGNTEAFF. The DNA of the CDR3 is TGTGCCTGGAGTATCTCGGGGAACACTGAAGCTTTCTTT.

The genes are TRBV10-2 and TRBJ1-4; no clear D gene. This CDR3 has 15 residues. Germline-derived CDR1 and CDR2 are WSHSY and SAAADI. Trimming shortened V by 2 bases and J by 6 bases, and 13 bases separated the two germline ends. CDR3 sequence: CASSEIGPSDEKLFF. DNA for the CDR3: TGCGCCAGCAGTGAGATAGGCCCGTCGGATGAAAAACTGTTTTTT.

The chain combines TRBV6-1 with TRBJ2-7; TRBD2 might be the D (6 bases). Per the germline V gene, CDR1 is MNHNS and CDR2 is SASEGT. This CDR3 has 11 amino acids. Trimming pared 10 bases from V and 4 bases from J, leaving 11 bases between. This CDR3 reads CANGAGYEQYF. CDR3 bases: TGTGCCAACGGGGCGGGGTACGAGCAGTACTTC.

V and J are TRBV11-2 and TRBJ2-5; 10 positions match TRBD2. The closer fit of TRBJ2-7 to the DNA end suggests the J call may be wrong. This CDR3 contains 14 residues. CDR1 and CDR2 (germline): SGHAT, FQNNGV. The CDR3 DNA follows: TGTGCCAGCAGCACTAGCGGGACCAACTACGAGCAGTACTTC. Translated, it gives CASSTSGTNYEQYF.

This clone was recorded only once. The chain recombines TRBV11-2 with TRBJ2-5, with D perhaps TRBD2 (5 bases). V shed 1 base and J shed 1 base, with 16 bases lying between them. This CDR3 comprises 17 residues. Per germline, CDR1 SGHAT and CDR2 FQNNGV. The CDR3 reads CASSLVGVTGIQETQYF. CDR3 nucleotide sequence: TGTGCCAGCAGCTTAGTCGGGGTGACGGGCATCCAAGAGACCCAGTACTTC.

This chain joins TRBV2 and TRBJ1-1; D gene ambiguous. Trimming removed 7 bases at V and 0 bases at J, with 12 bases between. The CDR3 is 14 amino acids. Germline V lookup: CDR1 SNHLY, CDR2 FYNNEI. The CDR3 coding sequence is TGTGCCAGCAAGGTTGGACGGCTGAACACTGAAGCTTTCTTT. Its protein product is CASKVGRLNTEAFF.